This T cell receptor (beta chain) derives from a study of beta chain features in type 1 diabetes. General study results and limits: Across all four CD4+ subsets, people with type 1 diabetes showed modestly shorter TCRB CDR3s.

The CDR3 has 14 residues. V lost 4 bases, J lost 7 bases, and 19 bases lay in between. CDR1 and CDR2 (germline): SQVTM, ANQGSEA. Heparinised blood was drawn once per donor, averaging roughly 120 mL. Via CD45RO/CCR7/CD25/CD127/CD95/CD27, cells of the CD4+ naive, central memory, regulatory and stem cell-like memory subsets were sorted. The whole isolated RNA underwent reverse transcription, so sequencing captured expressed TCRB transcripts. The table came from immunoSEQ multiplex PCR; TCRdb's copy has only in-frame clones and leaves some out. Among around 160,000 clones listed, roughly 9% were seen once. This clone came up a few times. Its specificity is unknown.

J is TRBJ1-1 and V is TRBV29-1, with D maybe TRBD1 (6 bases). The clonotype comes from a woman in her twenties or thirties with type 1 diabetes. The source material was central memory CD4+ T cells from blood. CDR3 region: CSVVGARGAGEAFF. CDR3 DNA sequence: TGCAGCGTTGTGGGGGCTCGGGGCGCGGGTGAAGCTTTCTTT.